This T cell receptor beta chain is drawn from a study of T cell responses to AZD1222 COVID-19 vaccine. V lost 7 bases and J lost 3, with 7 bases in between. CDR3 size: 12 residues. CDR1 is SNHLY, CDR2 FYNNEI, per germline. Study-level findings and limits: Among spike-specific TCRs, nearly half reportedly target unmutated variant regions. Spike was spanned by vaccine-associated CD4 TCRs, which were dominant at 160-218 and 743-854.

Clones were sequenced by immunoSEQ multiplex PCR, and TCRdb holds only the in-frame ones, with some missing. The sample includes under 300,000 clones, over 85% of them seen just once. As to this clone: Its antigen is unidentified.

Sample: peripheral blood, taken on day 0 of AZD1222 vaccination. This sequence was found in an adult in good health. The chain carries TRBV2 and TRBJ2-1, with D hard to call. CDR3 in amino acids: CASTMLYNEQFF. The DNA for the CDR3 is TGTGCCAGCACTATGCTCTACAATGAGCAGTTCTTC.